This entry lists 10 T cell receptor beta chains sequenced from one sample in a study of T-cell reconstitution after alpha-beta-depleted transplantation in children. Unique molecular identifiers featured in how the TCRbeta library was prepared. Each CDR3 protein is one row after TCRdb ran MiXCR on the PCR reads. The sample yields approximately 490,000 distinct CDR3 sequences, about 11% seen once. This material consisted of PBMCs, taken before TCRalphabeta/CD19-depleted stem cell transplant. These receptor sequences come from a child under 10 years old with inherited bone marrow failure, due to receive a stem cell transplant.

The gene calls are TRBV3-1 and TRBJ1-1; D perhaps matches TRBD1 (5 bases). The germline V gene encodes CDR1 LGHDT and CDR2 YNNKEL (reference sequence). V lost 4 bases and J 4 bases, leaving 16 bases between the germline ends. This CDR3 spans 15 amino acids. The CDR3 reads CASSPGEGLITEAFF. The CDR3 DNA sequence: TGTGCCAGCAGCCCCGGCGAGGGGCTAATCACTGAAGCTTTCTTT.

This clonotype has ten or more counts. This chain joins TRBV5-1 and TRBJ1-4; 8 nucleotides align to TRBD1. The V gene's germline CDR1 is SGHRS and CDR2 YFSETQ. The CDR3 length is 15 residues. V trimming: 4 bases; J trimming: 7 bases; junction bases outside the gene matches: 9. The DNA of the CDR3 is TGCGCCAGCAGCCAGTACAGGGGGGCCGGTGAAAAACTGTTTTTT. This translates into CASSQYRGAGEKLFF.

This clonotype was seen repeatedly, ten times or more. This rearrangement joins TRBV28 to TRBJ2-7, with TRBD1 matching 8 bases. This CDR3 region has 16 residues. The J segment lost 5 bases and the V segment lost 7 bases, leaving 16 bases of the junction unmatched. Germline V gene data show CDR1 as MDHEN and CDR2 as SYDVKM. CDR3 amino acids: CASISPTGTGYHEQYF. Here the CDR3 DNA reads TGTGCCAGCATTTCCCCGACCGGGACAGGCTACCACGAGCAGTACTTC.

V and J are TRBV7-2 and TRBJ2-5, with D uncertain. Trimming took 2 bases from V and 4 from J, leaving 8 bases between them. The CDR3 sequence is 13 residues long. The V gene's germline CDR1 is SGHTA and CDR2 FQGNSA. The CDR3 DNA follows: TGTGCCAGCAGCTTATGGCCGCGAGAGACCCAGTACTTC. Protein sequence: CASSLWPRETQYF.

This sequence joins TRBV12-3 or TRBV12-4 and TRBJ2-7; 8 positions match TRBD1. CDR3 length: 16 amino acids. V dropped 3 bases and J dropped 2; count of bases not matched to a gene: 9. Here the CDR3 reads CASSFGRTGNPYEQYF. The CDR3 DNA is TGTGCCAGCAGTTTTGGCAGGACAGGGAATCCCTACGAGCAGTACTTC.

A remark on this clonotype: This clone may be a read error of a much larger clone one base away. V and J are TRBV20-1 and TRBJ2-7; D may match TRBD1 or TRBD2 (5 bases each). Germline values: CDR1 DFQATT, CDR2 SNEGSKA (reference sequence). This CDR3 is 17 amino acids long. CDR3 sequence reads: CCAREGPRGAGSYEQYF. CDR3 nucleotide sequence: TGCTGTGCTAGAGAGGGCCCACGAGGGGCAGGCTCCTACGAGCAGTACTTC.

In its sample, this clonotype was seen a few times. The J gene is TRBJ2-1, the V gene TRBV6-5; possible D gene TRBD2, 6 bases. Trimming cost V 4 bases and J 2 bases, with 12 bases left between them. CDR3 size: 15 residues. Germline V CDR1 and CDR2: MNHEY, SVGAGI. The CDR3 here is CASSSGLSPYNEQFF. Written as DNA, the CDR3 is TGTGCCAGCAGTTCAGGACTAAGCCCCTACAATGAGCAGTTCTTC.

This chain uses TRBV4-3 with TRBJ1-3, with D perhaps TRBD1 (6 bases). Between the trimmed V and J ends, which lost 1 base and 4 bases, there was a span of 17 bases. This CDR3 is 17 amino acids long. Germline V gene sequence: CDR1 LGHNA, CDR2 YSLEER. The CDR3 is CASSQVRGGQRGNTIYF. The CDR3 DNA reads TGCGCCAGCAGCCAAGTGCGAGGGGGTCAGAGGGGAAACACCATATATTTT.

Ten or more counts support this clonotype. CDR3 DNA: TGTGCCAGCAGTGAGGTCGGGGGTACTGAAGCTTTCTTT. Protein product: CASSEVGGTEAFF. The chain is built from TRBV11-2 and TRBJ1-1; TRBD1 might be the D (5 bases). This CDR3 region has 13 residues. Germline lookup yields CDR1 SGHAT and CDR2 FQNNGV. Trimming stripped 6 bases from V and 5 bases from J, with 13 bases between.

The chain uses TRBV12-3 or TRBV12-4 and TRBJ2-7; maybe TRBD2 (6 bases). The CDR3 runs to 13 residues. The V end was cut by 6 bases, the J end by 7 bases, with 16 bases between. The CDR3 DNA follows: TGTGCCAGCAGCTCGGAGGGACCATGGGAGCAGTACTTC. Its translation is CASSSEGPWEQYF.